The present T cell receptor beta chain was sequenced within a study of T cell changes during pregnancy in multiple sclerosis. The CDR3 loop spans 15 amino acids. J was trimmed by 0 bases and V by 1 base; bases with no gene match: 3. Germline V lookup: CDR1 MNHNS, CDR2 SASEGT. Measured with immunoSEQ multiplex PCR; TCRdb has only the in-frame clones, and not every one. The data contain fewer than 50,000 clones, 90% to 95% of them singletons. Source: CD8+ T cells from peripheral blood mononuclear cells, taken after pregnancy. The sequence was obtained from a female donor with multiple sclerosis, enrolled in a pregnancy study. This chain uses TRBV6-1 with TRBJ2-7; 7 bases are shared with TRBD1. Written as DNA, the CDR3 is TGTGCCAGCAGTGAAGAACAGGGGAACTCCTACGAGCAGTACTTC. As protein: CASSEEQGNSYEQYF.